This is a list of T cell receptor beta chains from one sample in a study of blood T cell repertoires in COVID-19. TCRdb keeps only in-frame clones here, not all; method: immunoSEQ multiplex PCR. This repertoire shows approximately 260,000 clones, approximately 82% found once; its top ten account for about 4.5%. The sequencing input was peripheral blood. The receptors stem from a man between 60 and 70 years old who had recovered from COVID-19. CDR3s include the opening cysteine and the closing phenylalanine or tryptophan. D genes are given only for firm matches. The listing skips clone size in some rows; elsewhere it reads once, few, many or a size class.

len,abundance,d_gene,v_gene,j_gene,CDR3nt,CDR3aa
14,.,TRBD1,TRBV19,TRBJ1-1,TGTGCCAGTAGCAGGACAGGTAGGAACACTGAAGCTTTCTTT,CASSRTGRNTEAFF
13,.,TRBD1,TRBV5-6,TRBJ1-4,TGTGCCAGCAGCTTTACAGGGGATGAAAAACTGTTTTTT,CASSFTGDEKLFF
15,.,TRBD2,TRBV9,TRBJ2-5,TGTGCCAGCAGCGGTAGCGGGCGCCCCCAAGAGACCCAGTACTTC,CASSGSGRPQETQYF
14,.,.,TRBV3-1/TRBV3-2,TRBJ2-5,TGTGCCAGCAGCCAGAGGACAGTGGATGAGACCCAGTACTTC,CASSQRTVDETQYF
18,.,TRBD2,TRBV5-1,TRBJ2-2,TGCGCCAGCAGTCATGGGGGACTAGCGGGGGAGAACACCGGGGAGCTGTTTTTT,CASSHGGLAGENTGELFF
14,.,TRBD1,TRBV19,TRBJ2-7,TGTGCCAGTACTCCGGGACAGGGGGCTTACGAGCAGTACTTC,CASTPGQGAYEQYF
17,.,TRBD2,TRBV29-1,TRBJ2-2,TGCAGCGTTGAGGGACTAGCGGGAGATAGGGGGACCGGGGAGCTGTTTTTT,CSVEGLAGDRGTGELFF
17,.,TRBD1,TRBV5-5,TRBJ1-4,TGTGCCAGCAGCTTGGGAAGCAGGGGGCTGACTAATGAAAAACTGTTTTTT,CASSLGSRGLTNEKLFF
15,.,TRBD1,TRBV9,TRBJ1-1,TGTGCCAGCAGCCCGACGACAGGGGTGAACACTGAAGCTTTCTTT,CASSPTTGVNTEAFF
16,few,TRBD1,TRBV6-6,TRBJ1-5,TGTGCCAGCAGTACCTGGGACAGGGGAGGGACTCAGCCCCAGCATTTT,CASSTWDRGGTQPQHF
13,.,.,TRBV7-9,TRBJ2-5,TGTGCCAGCAGCTTTTGGGGCGAGGAGACCCAGTACTTC,CASSFWGEETQYF
13,.,.,TRBV12-3/TRBV12-4,TRBJ2-1,TGTGCCAGCAGTTTGGCAGGGGCCAATGAGCAGTTCTTC,CASSLAGANEQFF
15,.,TRBD1,TRBV7-9,TRBJ2-3,TGTGCCAGCAGCGAGACAGGGGCTGACACAGATACGCAGTATTTT,CASSETGADTDTQYF
12,.,TRBD1,TRBV28,TRBJ1-1,TGTGCCATCCAGGGGGCGATCACTGAAGCTTTCTTT,CAIQGAITEAFF
15,.,.,TRBV6-6,TRBJ1-1,TGTGCCAGCAGTTACGCGGGGGCTCGGGACACTGAAGCTTTCTTT,CASSYAGARDTEAFF
20,few,TRBD1,TRBV5-1,TRBJ2-1,TGCGCCAGCAGCCCGTCCCGGGACAGGTGGTTGGCGAGCTCCTACAATGAGCAGTTCTTC,CASSPSRDRWLASSYNEQFF
12,.,TRBD1,TRBV7-3,TRBJ2-1,TGTGCCAGCAGCTATACAGGGGACGAGCAGTTCTTC,CASSYTGDEQFF
15,.,.,TRBV6-6,TRBJ1-3,TGTGCCAGCAGTTACGCAGGAAACTCTGGAAACACCATATATTTT,CASSYAGNSGNTIYF
15,.,TRBD2,TRBV6-6,TRBJ2-1,TGTGCCAGCAGTTATTCTAGCGGGGCGAAAAATGAGCAGTTCTTC,CASSYSSGAKNEQFF
14,.,.,TRBV6-5,TRBJ2-7,TGTGCCAGCAGTCCGACACATTCGCCCTACGAGCAGTACTTC,CASSPTHSPYEQYF
15,.,.,TRBV3-1/TRBV3-2,TRBJ2-7,TGTGCCAGCAGCCAAATGAATGCCGGCTCCTACGAGCAGTACTTC,CASSQMNAGSYEQYF
14,.,TRBD1,TRBV2,TRBJ2-3,TGTGCCAGCAGTACCGGGACAGGGTTCACGGCGCAGTATTTT,CASSTGTGFTAQYF
15,few,.,TRBV28,TRBJ1-5,TGTGCCAGCAGTTATCAGGGAATTTCTAATCAGCCCCAGCATTTT,CASSYQGISNQPQHF
15,.,TRBD1,TRBV18,TRBJ1-1,TGTGCCAGCTCACTCAACAGGGGGTCGAACACTGAAGCTTTCTTT,CASSLNRGSNTEAFF
17,.,TRBD2,TRBV11-2,TRBJ2-7,TGTGCCAGCAGCTTTAAGGGGCTAGCGGGCGGTTCCTACGAGCAGTACTTC,CASSFKGLAGGSYEQYF
15,.,TRBD1,TRBV6-1,TRBJ1-2,TGTGCCAGCAGTCAGGCCTCCCAGGGGGCGCATGGCTACACCTTC,CASSQASQGAHGYTF
17,.,TRBD2,TRBV7-8,TRBJ2-5,TGTGCCAGCAGCCTCGGTCCTAGCGGGGGACGGGGAGAGACCCAGTACTTC,CASSLGPSGGRGETQYF
13,.,.,TRBV4-1,TRBJ1-2,TGCGCCAGCAGCCTAGACAGGAACTATGGCTACACCTTC,CASSLDRNYGYTF
17,.,TRBD1,TRBV4-1,TRBJ1-4,TGCGCCAGCAGCCAAGCTGACAGGGGGCTTGCTAATGAAAAACTGTTTTTT,CASSQADRGLANEKLFF
15,.,TRBD1,TRBV5-1,TRBJ1-4,TGCGCCAGCAGCGACACAGGGGCGGCTAATGAAAAACTGTTTTTT,CASSDTGAANEKLFF
14,once,TRBD2,TRBV28,TRBJ2-5,TGTGCCAGCAGTATTCAGCGGGGGGGCCTGACCCAGTACTTC,CASSIQRGGLTQYF
12,.,.,TRBV19,TRBJ2-7,TGTGCCAGTAGTATGTGGTACGAGGAGCAGTACTTC,CASSMWYEEQYF
15,.,.,TRBV6-5,TRBJ2-6,TGTGCCAGCAGTCCCATTAGCTCTGGGGCCAACGTCCTGACTTTC,CASSPISSGANVLTF
14,.,.,TRBV5-1,TRBJ2-1,TGCGCCAGCAATCTGGGCGGACAGTACAATGAGCAGTTCTTC,CASNLGGQYNEQFF
17,.,.,TRBV5-4,TRBJ2-6,TGTGCCAGCAGCTTGGCGGGTCCTGACCAGGGGGCCAACGTCCTGACTTTC,CASSLAGPDQGANVLTF
17,.,TRBD1,TRBV3-1/TRBV3-2,TRBJ2-3,TGTGCCAGCAGCCAACGCACGGGACAGGTGAGCACAGATACGCAGTATTTT,CASSQRTGQVSTDTQYF
14,.,TRBD1,TRBV6-6,TRBJ1-6,TGTGCCAGCAGTAGCCGGGACAGTAATTCACCCCTCCACTTT,CASSSRDSNSPLHF
15,.,.,TRBV11-2,TRBJ2-2,TGTGCCAGCAGCACCCATAGGACAACCACCGGGGAGCTGTTTTTT,CASSTHRTTTGELFF
15,.,.,TRBV5-4,TRBJ1-4,TGTGCCAGCAGCAAGGCAGAGGGGGGGTATGAAAAACTGTTTTTT,CASSKAEGGYEKLFF
13,once,.,TRBV5-1,TRBJ1-1,TGCGCCAGCAGCTTGGTCAGCGATACTGAAGCTTTCTTT,CASSLVSDTEAFF
15,.,TRBD1,TRBV6-1,TRBJ1-6,TGTGCCAGCAGTGATTACGGACAGGGGAGTTCACCCCTCCACTTT,CASSDYGQGSSPLHF
13,.,TRBD1,TRBV29-1,TRBJ2-7,TGCAGCGTTAGCGGGACAGGGTACAACGAGCAGTACTTC,CSVSGTGYNEQYF
14,once,.,TRBV29-1,TRBJ2-3,TGCAGCGTTGTAGAAGGGACTAGCACAGATACGCAGTATTTT,CSVVEGTSTDTQYF
17,.,TRBD2,TRBV5-4,TRBJ2-2,TGTGCCAGCAGCTTGGGGAGTGCCGGGAGGGCCTCCGGGGAGCTGTTTTTT,CASSLGSAGRASGELFF
19,.,.,TRBV28,TRBJ2-6,TGTGCCAGCGGTGATCCGGCCGGGGGAAGACACTCTGGGGCCAACGTCCTGACTTTC,CASGDPAGGRHSGANVLTF
15,.,TRBD1,TRBV2,TRBJ1-6,TGTGCCAGCAGATCCGGGACAGGGAATAATTCACCCCTCCACTTT,CASRSGTGNNSPLHF
17,.,TRBD2,TRBV3-1/TRBV3-2,TRBJ2-7,TGTGCCAGCAGCAGGTGGGCTAGCGGGATGTCCTCCTACGAGCAGTACTTC,CASSRWASGMSSYEQYF
16,.,TRBD1,TRBV19,TRBJ2-2,TGTGCCAGTACCTACCGGGACAGGGGTTATGACGGGGAGCTGTTTTTT,CASTYRDRGYDGELFF
16,few,TRBD1,TRBV6-6,TRBJ1-5,TGTGCCAGCAGTCGAGGGGCAGGGGGAGGCAATCAGCCCCAGCATTTT,CASSRGAGGGNQPQHF
13,.,.,TRBV6-5,TRBJ1-2,TGTGCCAGCAGCAAAGACAGGACCTATGGCTACACCTTC,CASSKDRTYGYTF
17,.,TRBD1,TRBV5-4,TRBJ2-5,TGTGCCAGCAGCTTGGGACTTCTACAGGGGGCTGGAGAGACCCAGTACTTC,CASSLGLLQGAGETQYF
17,.,.,TRBV21-1,TRBJ2-1,TGTGCCAGCAGCAAACCCGTTGGACTAGCGGGGGGGGAAGGGCAGTTCTTC,CASSKPVGLAGGEGQFF
15,.,TRBD2,TRBV9,TRBJ2-2,TGTGCCAGCACCTTCGGGGGGAAAGACACCGGGGAGCTGTTTTTT,CASTFGGKDTGELFF
14,once,TRBD1,TRBV5-1,TRBJ1-2,TGCGCCAGCAGCCCAGGACAGGGGGCGTATGGCTACACCTTC,CASSPGQGAYGYTF
14,once,.,TRBV30,TRBJ2-3,TGTGCCTGGTCCGGGGGAAGCCAGACAGATACGCAGTATTTT,CAWSGGSQTDTQYF
15,.,.,TRBV7-8,TRBJ1-3,TGTGCCAGCAGCTTATATATAGGGGAAGGAAACACCATATATTTT,CASSLYIGEGNTIYF